This T cell receptor (beta chain) was profiled in a study of shared clonotypes between healthy human individuals. The study's findings and limits: Large depth notwithstanding, sorted-subset sequencing proved incomplete by rarefaction.

This clone showed up just a few times. The antigen remains unidentified. Sequencing was performed with immunoSEQ multiplex PCR; in TCRdb, only in-frame clones are kept and a portion is missing. The data contain about 1 million clones, around 74% of them singletons. Trimming at V came to 2 bases and at J to 6 bases, leaving 11 bases not matched to a gene. The CDR3 has 17 residues. Germline V lookup: CDR1 SGHRS, CDR2 YFSETQ. The TCR originated in a man between 18 and 35 years old in good health. The gene calls are TRBV5-1 and TRBJ2-5, with 12 bases that match TRBD2. Sequenced sample: memory CD4+ T cells sorted from blood. Subset of the sample: CD45RA-negative fraction. In nucleotides, the CDR3 is TGCGCCAGCAGCTTATCTAGCGGGAGGGTGTCGGTAAAGACCCAGTACTTC. Translating gives CASSLSSGRVSVKTQYF.